A single sample is the source of the 4 T cell receptor beta chains below, sequenced in a study of tumor-infiltrating lymphocytes in primary liver carcinoma. Priming with a constant-region primer yielded TCR beta cDNA from 450 to 550 ng total RNA. Sequencing libraries for TCR beta derived from three nested multiplex PCR rounds that used slightly modified ARM-PCR. The study ran its first two PCR rounds for about 11 cycles each, using TRBV1-TRBV30 forward primers and a C-beta reverse primer. Using its own MiXCR run on the multiplex PCR reads, TCRdb lists one record per CDR3 protein. The sample consists of over 35,000 distinct CDR3 sequences, about three quarters of them appearing once. It was from roughly 20-30 mg of unsorted bulk tissue that RNA and DNA were co-extracted. Sequencing was carried out using liver tumor tissue from sampling region 2. The sample's subset: tumor region T2, inferior pole. The source of these receptors is a man between 40 and 49 years old with primary liver carcinoma and hepatitis B virus infection.

For this clonotype: Relative to the germline gene, one junction end is altered; a read error may explain this. The chain has TRBV5-6 and TRBJ1-2, with 10 bases aligning to TRBD1. Germline V gene data show CDR1 as SGHDT and CDR2 as YYEEEE. This CDR3 spans 17 amino acids. The CDR3 coding sequence is TGTGCCAGCAGCATGGGACAGGGGATGCGCCCCCTCTATGGTTACACCTTC. Its translation: CASSMGQGMRPLYGYTF.

Turning to this clonotype: The junction does not match germline at one end; this may be a read error. V and J are TRBV11-2 and TRBJ2-3, with TRBD2 matching over 7 bases. The length of the CDR3 is 16 residues. The germline gives CDR1 SGHAT, CDR2 FQNNGV. In DNA, the CDR3 is TGTGTCAGCAGCTTACAGGCGGGAGTCAGCATAGATACGCAGTATTTT. Its protein is CVSSLQAGVSIDTQYF.

This clonotype was counted between two and nine times. This may come from a read error, since a much larger clone is one base off. This chain uses TRBV5-1 with TRBJ1-5; D may be TRBD1 or TRBD2 (6 bases each). The DNA end lines up better with TRBJ2-3; the J call may be wrong. CDR3 length equals 15 residues. Germline V lookup: CDR1 SGHRS, CDR2 YFSETQ. CDR3 region: CASSFGGEGNQPQYF. CDR3 nucleotides: TGCGCCAGCAGCTTCGGGGGCGAAGGCAATCAGCCCCAGTATTTT.

V usage is TRBV11-2 and J usage is TRBJ2-7, with D possibly TRBD1 on 5 matching bases. Trimming removed 9 bases from V and 0 bases from J, with 15 bases in between. This CDR3 contains 14 residues. CDR1 SGHAT and CDR2 FQNNGV come from the germline V gene. The CDR3 here is CARNSNRSSYEQYF. The CDR3 region has the DNA TGTGCCAGGAACTCTAACAGGAGCTCCTACGAGCAGTACTTC.